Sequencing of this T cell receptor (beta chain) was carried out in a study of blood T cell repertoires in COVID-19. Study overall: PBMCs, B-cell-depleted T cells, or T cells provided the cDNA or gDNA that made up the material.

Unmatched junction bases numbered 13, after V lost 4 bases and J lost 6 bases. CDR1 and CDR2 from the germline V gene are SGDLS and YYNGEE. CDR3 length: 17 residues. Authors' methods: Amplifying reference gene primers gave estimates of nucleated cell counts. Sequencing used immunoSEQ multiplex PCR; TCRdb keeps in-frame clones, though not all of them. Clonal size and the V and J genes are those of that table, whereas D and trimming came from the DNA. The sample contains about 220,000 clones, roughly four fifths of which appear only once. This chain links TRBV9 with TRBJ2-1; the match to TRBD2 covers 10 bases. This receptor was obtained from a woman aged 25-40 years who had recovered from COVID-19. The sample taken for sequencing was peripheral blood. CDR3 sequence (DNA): TGTGCCAGCAGCCTCAGCCCCCCTACTAGCGGGACCAATGAGCAGTTCTTC. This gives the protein CASSLSPPTSGTNEQFF.